Each of the 27 T cell receptor beta chains below was sequenced from the same sample in a study of vaccination and CD4 T cells after COVID-19. Antigen specificity for these receptors is unknown. Cultured CD4+ T-cell DNA underwent Oncomine TCR Beta short-read sequencing. TCRdb passed the PCR reads through MiXCR, listing each CDR3 protein once. The table includes around 20,000 distinct CDR3 sequences, roughly 67% detected once. The treatment denotes: roughly 10-day PBMC culture with coronavirus spike peptide pools or control peptides (ViraFEST assay). The specimen was CD4+ T cells from blood, cultured in vitro. The receptors here all came from a human donor who had recovered from COVID-19.

The rearrangement joins TRBV19 to TRBJ1-1; D remains ambiguous. V was clipped by 6 bases and J by 7 bases, with 12 bases between them. Germline CDR1 is LNHDA and CDR2 is SQIVND (reference sequence). The CDR3 has 12 amino acids. CDR3: CASSRAGYEAFF. The CDR3 DNA reads TGTGCCAGTAGCCGAGCCGGATATGAAGCTTTCTTT.

This sequence joins TRBV10-3 and TRBJ2-2; D possibly corresponds to TRBD2 (5 bases). Germline V CDR1 and CDR2: ENHRY, SYGVKD. The CDR3 has 14 amino acids. Trimming took 2 bases from V and 6 from J, leaving 10 bases between them. The CDR3 DNA reads TGTGCCATCAGTGAGATCTCGGGGTCCGGGGAGCTGTTTTTT. Translating it yields CAISEISGSGELFF.

DNA for the CDR3: TGTGCCAGCAGCCGAGGACCGAGCAATCAGCCCCAGCATTTT. As protein: CASSRGPSNQPQHF. The chain uses TRBV6-1 and TRBJ1-5; no firm D call. CDR1 and CDR2 from the germline V gene are MNHNS and SASEGT. V was pared by 6 bases and J by 1 base, with 10 bases between. The CDR3 consists of 14 residues.

This clonotype has a single count. The V and J genes are TRBV11-3 and TRBJ1-5, with 7 bases aligning to TRBD1. The CDR3 runs 18 residues. V was pared by 0 bases and J by 0 bases, with 8 bases of the junction left unmatched. CDR1 is SGHNT, CDR2 YENEEA, per germline. The CDR3 loop reads CASSLDGQACDSNQPQHF. CDR3 bases: TGTGCCAGCAGCTTAGATGGACAGGCATGTGATAGCAATCAGCCCCAGCATTTT.

This clonotype appeared a single time. This chain uses TRBV28 with TRBJ2-3; D remains ambiguous. The germline V gene has CDR1 MDHEN and CDR2 SYDVKM. The length of the CDR3 is 15 residues. Trimming shortened V by 2 bases and J by 2 bases, and 11 bases separated the two germline ends. CDR3 DNA: TGTGCCAGCAGTTTAGGGCGCGACCCCACAGATACGCAGTATTTT. As protein: CASSLGRDPTDTQYF.

This clonotype came up once. This rearrangement joins TRBV12-3 or TRBV12-4 to TRBJ1-5; weak D call: TRBD1 (6 bases). V was clipped by 5 bases and J by 4 bases, with 9 bases between them. The CDR3 sequence is 13 residues long. CDR3 sequence reads: CASSRTENQPQHF. CDR3 nucleotide sequence: TGTGCCAGCAGTCGGACAGAAAATCAGCCCCAGCATTTT.

The V call is TRBV27, the J call TRBJ2-5, with 11 nucleotides matching TRBD1. The CDR3 has 17 amino acids. Per the germline V gene, CDR1 is MNHEY and CDR2 is SMNVEV (reference sequence). Unmatched junction bases numbered 10, after V lost 6 bases and J lost 1 base. DNA of the CDR3: TGTGCCAGCAGCCCGGGAGTCGGGACAGGGGGCCAAGAGACCCAGTACTTC. It codes for CASSPGVGTGGQETQYF.

The V gene is TRBV7-9, the J gene TRBJ1-5; TRBD1 agrees at 9 bases. The CDR3 is made up of 17 amino acids. Trimming at V came to 5 bases and at J to 6 bases, leaving 14 bases not matched to a gene. In germline, CDR1 is SEHNR, CDR2 FQNEAQ (reference sequence). CDR3: CASSPRTGEGLSQPQHF. CDR3 DNA: TGTGCCAGCAGCCCTCGGACAGGGGAGGGCTTATCTCAGCCCCAGCATTTT.

J is TRBJ2-2 and V is TRBV5-1; unclear D gene. The germline CDR1 and CDR2 sequences are SGHRS and YFSETQ. This CDR3 has 15 residues. V lost 7 bases and J 0 bases, leaving 13 bases between the germline ends. CDR3 bases: TGCGCCAGCGCCTTGGGGTTCGCGAACACCGGGGAGCTGTTTTTT. This encodes CASALGFANTGELFF.

This sequence joins TRBV12-3 or TRBV12-4 and TRBJ1-6; D is uncertain. With 3 bases removed from V and 0 bases from J, the gap between germline ends came to 9 bases. This CDR3 has 16 residues. CDR3 protein: CASSLGVSSYNSPLHF. The CDR3, as DNA: TGTGCCAGCAGTTTGGGCGTAAGCTCCTATAATTCACCCCTCCACTTT.

This clonotype came up a few times. The chain couples TRBV6-1 to TRBJ1-1, with 7 bases that match TRBD1. This CDR3 is built from 13 residues. Trimming removed 5 bases from V and 10 bases from J; junction bases left unmatched: 10. Looked up from germline, CDR1 is MNHNS and CDR2 is SASEGT. The CDR3 here is CASSQPPGQRAFF. The CDR3 DNA reads TGTGCCAGCAGTCAACCTCCGGGACAGAGAGCTTTCTTT.

The chain uses TRBV15 and TRBJ1-5, with D perhaps matching TRBD1 (6 bases). The CDR3 totals 18 residues. Per germline, CDR1 LNHNV and CDR2 YYDKDF (reference sequence). Trimming removed 5 bases at V and 6 bases at J, with 26 bases between. Here the CDR3 DNA reads TGTGCCACCAGCTTTCGGGTGGGGGGCCCTGCTGGCGGTCAGCCCCAGCATTTT. Translation gives CATSFRVGGPAGGQPQHF.

The J gene is TRBJ1-2, the V gene TRBV19, with TRBD1 matching 8 bases. The trim removed 5 bases at V and 5 bases at J, leaving 10 bases unmatched. The CDR3 is made up of 15 amino acids. Germline lookup yields CDR1 LNHDA and CDR2 SQIVND (reference sequence). CDR3 sequence (DNA): TGTGCCAGTAGTTCGCCTGGACAGGGAAGGTATGGCTACACCTTC. This encodes CASSSPGQGRYGYTF.

This sequence joins TRBV7-9 and TRBJ2-3; tentatively, D is TRBD1 or TRBD2 (5 bases each). There are 14 residues in the CDR3. From germline, CDR1 is SEHNR and CDR2 FQNEAQ (reference sequence). V gave up 5 bases and J gave up 9 bases, with 18 bases separating them. The CDR3 loop is CASSHILRDGTQYF. CDR3 bases: TGTGCCAGCAGCCACATTCTCCGGGACGGCACGCAGTATTTT.

The chain couples TRBV10-2 to TRBJ1-2; 8 nucleotides line up with TRBD1. Germline loops: CDR1 WSHSY, CDR2 SAAADI. The junction had 2 bases not matched to a gene; V was cut back by 5 bases and J by 3 bases. The CDR3 is made up of 13 amino acids. The CDR3 bases are TGCGCCAGCAGTTCGACAGGGGACTATGGCTACACCTTC. It specifies CASSSTGDYGYTF.

CDR3 DNA: TGTGCCAGCATTAACTCAGGGGTTCGGAACACTGAAGCTTTCTTT. Its translation: CASINSGVRNTEAFF. The rearrangement links TRBV6-2 or TRBV6-3 to TRBJ1-1, with a possible D match to TRBD1 (6 bases). Germline lookup yields CDR1 MNHEY and CDR2 SVGEGT. This CDR3 spans 15 amino acids. Deletions cut 7 bases from V and 1 base from J, with 16 bases between.

The rearrangement links TRBV5-4 to TRBJ2-3; 7 bases match TRBD2. The J segment lost 2 bases and the V segment lost 1 base, leaving 4 bases of the junction unmatched. The CDR3 is made up of 15 amino acids. Germline V gene lookup returns CDR1 SGHNT and CDR2 YYREEE (reference sequence). The CDR3 nucleotides read TGTGCCAGCAGCTTGTGGGAGGGAAACACAGATACGCAGTATTTT. As protein: CASSLWEGNTDTQYF.

V usage is TRBV23-1 and J usage is TRBJ1-6; D is undetermined. TRBV23-1 is placed among ORFs of uncertain function. CDR3 length equals 17 residues. The V and J ends lost 6 bases and 1 base respectively, with 16 bases between them. The CDR3 DNA reads as TGCGCCAGCAGAAATTACCCCCGGGAGTCCTATAATTCACCCCTCCACTTT. Protein product: CASRNYPRESYNSPLHF.

The table lists this clonotype with a few counts. One end of the junction varies from germline; a read error may be responsible. The J gene is TRBJ2-1, the V gene TRBV7-7; D could derive from TRBD1 or TRBD2 (6 bases each). Germline CDR1 is SSHAT and CDR2 is FNYEAQ (reference sequence). The CDR3 has 16 amino acids. The DNA of the CDR3 is TGTGCTAGCAGCTTAGGGGGGTCTACCTCCTACAATGAGCAGTTCTTC. Translation gives CASSLGGSTSYNEQFF.

This CDR3 is CASSYATSGRDNEQFF. The CDR3 bases are TGTGCCAGCAGTTACGCCACTAGCGGGAGAGACAATGAGCAGTTCTTC. The rearrangement joins TRBV6-2 or TRBV6-3 to TRBJ2-1, with 11 positions matching TRBD2. The length of the CDR3 is 16 residues. V dropped 2 bases and J dropped 5; count of bases not matched to a gene: 5. The V gene's germline CDR1 is MNHEY and CDR2 SVGEGT.

This clonotype has more than one count but fewer than ten. V gene TRBV19 combines with J gene TRBJ2-6; 8 nucleotides match TRBD1. J gave up 4 bases and V 5 bases, and 7 bases lay outside the gene matches. Germline V gene lookup returns CDR1 LNHDA and CDR2 SQIVND (reference sequence). The length of the CDR3 is 16 residues. In DNA, the CDR3 is TGTGCCAGTAGTGCCGGACAGGGTACCGGGGCCAACGTCCTGACTTTC. It codes for CASSAGQGTGANVLTF.

The J gene is TRBJ2-5, the V gene TRBV29-1; D not certain. V dropped 0 bases and J dropped 4 bases, with 6 bases sitting between them. This CDR3 region has 12 residues. Germline V gene data show CDR1 as SQVTM and CDR2 as ANQGSEA. In DNA form, the CDR3 reads TGCAGCGTTGAAGATTCCAGAGAGACCCAGTACTTC. It translates to CSVEDSRETQYF.

V and J are TRBV28 and TRBJ1-1, with TRBD1 matching over 12 bases. Germline CDR1 is MDHEN and CDR2 is SYDVKM. The trim removed 6 bases at V and 2 bases at J, leaving 10 bases unmatched. CDR3 length equals 17 residues. The CDR3 loop reads CASRAVGDRGRNTEAFF. Here the CDR3 DNA reads TGTGCCAGCAGAGCAGTAGGGGACAGGGGGCGCAACACTGAAGCTTTCTTT.

The chain combines TRBV12-5 with TRBJ1-5; perhaps TRBD1 as D (5 bases). The V gene lost 1 base and the J gene lost 7 bases, with 8 bases spanning the gap. This CDR3 has 13 residues. In germline, CDR1 is LGHNT, CDR2 FRNRAP. The CDR3 loop reads CASGLGGEQPQHF. DNA for the CDR3: TGTGCTAGTGGTTTGGGGGGGGAGCAGCCCCAGCATTTT.

CDR3 region: CSASPSSGRGPQYF. The CDR3 nucleotides read TGCAGTGCCTCGCCTTCTAGCGGGAGGGGTCCGCAGTACTTC. The chain carries TRBV20-1 and TRBJ2-7, with TRBD2 identical over 12 bases. CDR1 and CDR2 from the germline V gene are DFQATT and SNEGSKA (reference sequence). The CDR3 sequence is 14 residues long. V was clipped by 6 bases and J by 9 bases; unmatched bases: 12.

The V gene is TRBV20-1, the J gene TRBJ2-2; D call uncertain. Germline V gene sequence: CDR1 DFQATT, CDR2 SNEGSKA (reference sequence). V lost 6 bases to trimming and J lost 4 bases, with 18 bases between them. The CDR3 covers 15 residues. CDR3: CSAPHAYERTGELFF. CDR3 coding DNA: TGCAGTGCACCCCACGCGTACGAGCGCACCGGGGAGCTGTTTTTT.

The chain employs TRBV4-3 and TRBJ2-2; 10 bases fit TRBD2. The V gene end was trimmed by 0 bases and the J gene end by 6 bases; junction bases not matched to a gene: 4. CDR1 is LGHNA and CDR2 is YSLEER in the germline V gene. The CDR3 has 16 amino acids. For the CDR3, the DNA is TGCGCCAGCAGCCAAGAAGCGGGAGGGAGAGCCGGGGAGCTGTTTTTT. This translates into CASSQEAGGRAGELFF.